This T cell receptor beta chain emerged from a study of T cells after yellow fever vaccination. Germline V gene sequence: CDR1 MNHNS, CDR2 SASEGT. Trimming took off 6 bases at V and 3 bases at J, with 11 bases between the two ends. This CDR3 comprises 13 residues. In making TCR cDNA, 5'RACE template switching added a universal primer site and UMIs to it. Each CDR3 protein is one row after TCRdb ran MiXCR on the 5' RACE reads. The sample yields under 400,000 distinct CDR3 sequences, around a tenth seen once. Details on this clonotype: The target antigen is unknown.

The study's findings and limits: Clonotype sharing between CD4 and CD8 compartments was small.

Sample: PBMCs, taken on the day of the first yellow fever vaccination. The sequence came from a man between 18 and 35 years old who received the YFV17D yellow fever vaccine. This chain uses TRBV6-1 with TRBJ1-2; D possibly corresponds to TRBD1 (5 bases). The CDR3 DNA sequence: TGTGCCAGCAGGACAGTGGGTGACTATGGCTACACCTTC. It specifies CASRTVGDYGYTF.